These 23 T cell receptor beta chains were sequenced from one sample in a study of STAT5B mutations in CD4+ large granular lymphocyte leukemia. Clones were read by immunoSEQ multiplex PCR, and TCRdb kept only the in-frame ones, dropping some. This table holds 25,000 to 35,000 clones, approximately 74% found once. Sequenced material: CD4+ T cells from blood buffy coats. The receptors shown here come from a human donor in good health.

The chain uses TRBV13 and TRBJ2-2; no clear D gene. CDR3 length equals 14 residues. From germline, CDR1 is PRHDT and CDR2 FYEKMQ (reference sequence). The ends were cut back, 2 bases at V and 2 bases at J, with 6 bases in the middle. This CDR3 reads CASSLNGNTGELFF. CDR3 coding DNA: TGTGCCAGCAGCTTAAACGGCAACACCGGGGAGCTGTTTTTT.

As DNA, the CDR3 is TGTGCCAGCTCACCGGAGACAGGGCGTGGGACCCAGTACTTC. Translation gives CASSPETGRGTQYF. The chain links TRBV18 to TRBJ2-5, with 7 bases fitting TRBD1. The CDR3 loop spans 14 amino acids. V lost 3 bases to trimming and J lost 7 bases; unmatched junction nucleotides: 8. The germline V gene has CDR1 KGHSH and CDR2 LQKENI.

The table lists this clone with a few counts. The chain couples TRBV11-2 to TRBJ1-1; tentatively, D is TRBD1 (5 bases). Germline V gene lookup returns CDR1 SGHAT and CDR2 FQNNGV. V lost 3 bases to trimming and J lost 3 bases, with 14 bases between them. The CDR3 has 15 residues. The CDR3, as DNA: TGTGCCAGCAGCTTCGAAATAGGGGTTTACACTGAAGCTTTCTTT. This gives the protein CASSFEIGVYTEAFF.

V is TRBV6-6 and J is TRBJ1-2; the D gene is possibly TRBD1 (6 bases). CDR1 MNHNY and CDR2 SVGAGI come from the germline V gene (reference sequence). V lost 3 bases to trimming and J lost 8 bases, with 13 bases between them. This CDR3 spans 13 amino acids. The CDR3 nucleotides are TGTGCCAGCAGTTATCAGGGGCTTGAAGGCTACACCTTC. It is translated as CASSYQGLEGYTF.

CDR3 loop: CACQGPGMGSGYTF. CDR3 in DNA: TGTGCCTGCCAAGGACCGGGCATGGGAAGTGGCTACACCTTC. The chain combines TRBV30 with TRBJ1-2; D unclear. Per the germline V gene, CDR1 is GTSNPN and CDR2 is SVGIG (reference sequence). The CDR3 contains 14 residues. V lost 6 bases and J 7 bases, leaving 21 bases between the germline ends.

The chain combines TRBV6-5 with TRBJ1-2, with D perhaps TRBD1 (6 bases). In germline, CDR1 is MNHEY, CDR2 SVGAGI. This CDR3 has 15 amino acids. Deletions cut 5 bases from V and 6 bases from J, with 19 bases between. CDR3 amino acids: CASSQRTGAEHGYTF. The CDR3 region has the DNA TGTGCCAGCAGTCAACGAACGGGGGCAGAGCATGGCTACACCTTC.

The chain has TRBV14 and TRBJ2-7; TRBD2 agrees at 10 bases. V lost 2 bases and J lost 0; bases outside the gene matches: 7. Germline V CDR1 and CDR2: SGHDN, FVKESK. This CDR3 has 17 residues. The DNA of the CDR3 is TGTGCCAGCAGCCAACAAAGACTAGCGGGCCACTCCTACGAGCAGTACTTC. Residues: CASSQQRLAGHSYEQYF. The variable domain in full, with the rest retrieved from reference TRBV14 and TRBJ2-7, is EAGVTQFPSHSVIEKGQTVTLRCDPISGHDNLYWYRRVMGKEIKFLLHFVKESKQDESGMPNNRFLAERTGGTYSTLKVQPAELEDSGVYFCASSQQRLAGHSYEQYFGPGTRLTVT.

The genes are TRBV29-1 and TRBJ2-1; 7 bases align to TRBD1. CDR1 is SQVTM, CDR2 ANQGSEA, per germline. V gave up 4 bases and J gave up 7 bases; unmatched junction bases: 4. The CDR3 length is 12 residues. The CDR3 sequence: CSVGQTGNEQFF. For the CDR3, the DNA is TGCAGCGTTGGCCAGACAGGGAATGAGCAGTTCTTC.

V gene TRBV5-4 combines with J gene TRBJ2-1; 9 nucleotides match TRBD2. The germline CDR1 and CDR2 sequences are SGHNT and YYREEE (reference sequence). Trimming took 1 base from V and 5 from J; bases not matched to a gene: 1. The CDR3 loop spans 14 amino acids. CDR3 bases: TGTGCCAGCAGCTTGCCTAGCGGGGACAATGAGCAGTTCTTC. This translates into CASSLPSGDNEQFF.

V gene TRBV20-1 combines with J gene TRBJ1-2; D is unclear. This CDR3 region has 10 residues. CDR1 is DFQATT and CDR2 is SNEGSKA in the germline V gene (reference sequence). Trimming took 7 bases from V and 6 from J, leaving 9 bases between them. CDR3 DNA sequence: TGCAGTGGAGGGAGAAATGGCTACACCTTC. This sequence encodes CSGGRNGYTF.

This sequence joins TRBV7-3 and TRBJ2-1, with 9 nucleotides matching TRBD2. V lost 5 bases and J lost 5; bases outside the gene matches: 7. This CDR3 is 15 amino acids long. CDR1 SGHTA and CDR2 FQGTGA come from the germline V gene. CDR3 amino acids: CASSRSGRTNNEQFF. In nucleotides, the CDR3 is TGTGCCAGCAGCCGGAGCGGGAGGACCAACAATGAGCAGTTCTTC.

The CDR3 DNA is TGTGCCAGCAGTTCCCACTACGAAGGAAACACCATATATTTT. Its protein product is CASSSHYEGNTIYF. This chain uses TRBV2 with TRBJ1-3; D is uncertain. The CDR3 has 14 residues. V lost 5 bases, J lost 4 bases, and 12 bases lay in between. Germline V CDR1 and CDR2: SNHLY, FYNNEI.

This clone occurred a few times. This chain connects TRBV25-1 to TRBJ1-4, with D tentatively TRBD1 (6 bases). CDR1 is MGHDK and CDR2 is SYGVNS in the germline V gene. The CDR3 sequence is 17 residues long. Trimming shortened V by 2 bases and J by 6 bases, and 19 bases separated the two germline ends. CDR3 nucleotides: TGTGCCAGCAGTGAAGGGGGCCGCAGGGGAGGCGATGAAAAACTGTTTTTT. Protein sequence: CASSEGGRRGGDEKLFF. The variable domain in full, with the rest retrieved from reference TRBV25-1 and TRBJ1-4, is EADIYQTPRYLVIGTGKKITLECSQTMGHDKMYWYQQDPGMELHLIHYSYGVNSTEKGDLSSESTVSRIRTEHFPLTLESARPSHTSQYLCASSEGGRRGGDEKLFFGSGTQLSVL.

CDR3 coding DNA: TGCAGTGGAACACAGTCCTACGAGCAGTACTTC. This encodes CSGTQSYEQYF. The rearrangement uses TRBV20-1 and TRBJ2-7; D is unclear. Trimming took off 7 bases at V and 1 base at J, with 8 bases between the two ends. CDR1 and CDR2 (germline): DFQATT, SNEGSKA (reference sequence). This CDR3 spans 11 amino acids.

The chain carries TRBV5-4 and TRBJ1-4; the match to TRBD1 covers 7 bases. CDR3 length: 12 amino acids. V lost 4 bases to trimming and J lost 7 bases; unmatched junction nucleotides: 1. Germline CDR1 SGHNT, CDR2 YYREEE (reference sequence). The CDR3 here is CASSRDSEKLFF. Here the CDR3 DNA reads TGTGCCAGCAGCAGGGACAGTGAAAAACTGTTTTTT.

This chain uses TRBV5-3 with TRBJ2-5; D call uncertain. TRBV5-3 carries the ORF label, with uncertain function. The CDR3 has 12 amino acids. V was trimmed by 0 bases and J by 6 bases, leaving 6 bases between them. The CDR3: CARSLDEQTQYF. The CDR3 region has the DNA TGTGCCAGAAGCTTGGACGAGCAGACCCAGTACTTC.

The chain combines TRBV7-9 with TRBJ2-7; D gene unclear. V was clipped by 3 bases and J by 0 bases, with 9 bases between them. Germline V lookup: CDR1 SEHNR, CDR2 FQNEAQ (reference sequence). The CDR3 has 14 amino acids. The CDR3 loop is CASSFGGNSYEQYF. The DNA for the CDR3 is TGTGCCAGCAGCTTTGGCGGTAACTCCTACGAGCAGTACTTC.

The chain employs TRBV7-9 and TRBJ2-4; TRBD1 aligns across 8 bases. J lost 1 base, V lost 5 bases, and 10 bases had no gene match. This CDR3 comprises 17 residues. Germline V gives CDR1 SEHNR, CDR2 FQNEAQ (reference sequence). As DNA, the CDR3 is TGTGCCAGCAGCCCCCAAGGACAGGGAATGGCCAAAAACATTCAGTACTTC. It codes for CASSPQGQGMAKNIQYF.

The J gene is TRBJ2-7, the V gene TRBV5-1; 10 bases fit TRBD1. CDR3 length: 14 amino acids. The germline CDR1 and CDR2 sequences are SGHRS and YFSETQ. V trimming: 3 bases; J trimming: 6 bases; junction bases outside the gene matches: 6. The CDR3 DNA reads as TGCGCCAGCAGCTGGGGGGGACAGGGGCTCGAGCAGTACTTC. It is translated as CASSWGGQGLEQYF.

The chain joins TRBV28 to TRBJ2-7; 14 nucleotides line up with TRBD2. The CDR3 length is 15 residues. Germline CDR1 reads MDHEN; CDR2 reads SYDVKM. V lost 6 bases to trimming and J lost 4 bases; unmatched junction nucleotides: 5. The CDR3: CASRPGLAGDYEQYF. In nucleotides, the CDR3 is TGTGCCAGCAGACCGGGACTAGCGGGGGATTACGAGCAGTACTTC.

The V and J genes are TRBV7-2 and TRBJ2-3; 12 bases are a match to TRBD1. The CDR3 has 17 amino acids. V shed 2 bases, J shed 4 bases, and the junction held 7 bases outside the gene matches. Looked up from germline, CDR1 is SGHTA and CDR2 is FQGNSA. The DNA of the CDR3 is TGTGCCAGCAGCTTATTTACCGGGACAGGGGGCGCAGATACGCAGTATTTT. The encoded protein is CASSLFTGTGGADTQYF.

This CDR3 reads CSVEVASGRQDTQYF. In DNA form, the CDR3 reads TGCAGCGTTGAGGTGGCTAGCGGGAGGCAAGATACGCAGTATTTT. This rearrangement joins TRBV29-1 to TRBJ2-3, with TRBD2 matching 11 bases. Losses at the gene ends were 3 bases for V and 5 bases for J; bases not matched to a gene: 7. Germline lookup yields CDR1 SQVTM and CDR2 ANQGSEA. CDR3 length equals 15 residues.

The rearrangement uses TRBV7-9 and TRBJ2-7, with D maybe TRBD1 (6 bases). The CDR3 extends over 14 amino acids. Trimming stripped 8 bases from V and 6 bases from J, with 20 bases between. Germline V gene data show CDR1 as SEHNR and CDR2 as FQNEAQ (reference sequence). The CDR3 reads CASLHPGQSSEQYF. CDR3 DNA sequence: TGTGCCAGCCTCCACCCGGGACAATCCAGCGAGCAGTACTTC.